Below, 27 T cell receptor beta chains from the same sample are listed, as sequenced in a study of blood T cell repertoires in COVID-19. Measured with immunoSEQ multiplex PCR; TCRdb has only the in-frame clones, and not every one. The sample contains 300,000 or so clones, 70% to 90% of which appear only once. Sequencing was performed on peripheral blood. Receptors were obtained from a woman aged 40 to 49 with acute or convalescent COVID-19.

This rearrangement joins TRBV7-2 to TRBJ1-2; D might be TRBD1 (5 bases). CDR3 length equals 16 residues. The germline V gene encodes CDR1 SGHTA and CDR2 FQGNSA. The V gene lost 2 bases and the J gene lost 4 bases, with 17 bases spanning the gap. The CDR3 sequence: CASSLSVVTAFYGYTF. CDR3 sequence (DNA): TGTGCCAGCAGCTTATCCGTGGTGACAGCTTTCTATGGCTACACCTTC.

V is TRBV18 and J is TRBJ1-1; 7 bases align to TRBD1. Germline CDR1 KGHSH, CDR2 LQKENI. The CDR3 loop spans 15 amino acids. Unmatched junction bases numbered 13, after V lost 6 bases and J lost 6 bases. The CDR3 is CASSYEDRLSSEAFF. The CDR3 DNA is TGTGCCAGCTCCTATGAGGACAGGCTTTCTTCTGAAGCTTTCTTT.

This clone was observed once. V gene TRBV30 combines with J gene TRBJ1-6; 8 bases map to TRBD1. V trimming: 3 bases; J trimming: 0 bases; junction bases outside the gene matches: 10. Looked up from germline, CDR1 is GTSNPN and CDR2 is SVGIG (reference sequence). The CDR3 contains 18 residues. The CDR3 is CAWSSGTGFNSYNSPLHF. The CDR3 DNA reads TGTGCCTGGAGCTCCGGGACAGGATTTAACTCCTATAATTCACCCCTCCACTTT.

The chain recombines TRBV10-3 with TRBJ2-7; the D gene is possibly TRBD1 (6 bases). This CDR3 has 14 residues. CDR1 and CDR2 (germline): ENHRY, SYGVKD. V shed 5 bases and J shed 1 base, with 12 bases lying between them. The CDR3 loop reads CAISKDSLSYEQYV. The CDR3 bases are TGTGCCATCAGTAAGGACAGTCTATCCTACGAGCAGTACGTC.

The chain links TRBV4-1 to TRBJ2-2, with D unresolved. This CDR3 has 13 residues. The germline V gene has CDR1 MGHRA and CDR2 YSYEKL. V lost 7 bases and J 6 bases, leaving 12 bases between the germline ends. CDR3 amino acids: CASTPRGSGELFF. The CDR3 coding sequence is TGCGCCAGCACCCCTCGCGGTTCCGGGGAGCTGTTTTTT.

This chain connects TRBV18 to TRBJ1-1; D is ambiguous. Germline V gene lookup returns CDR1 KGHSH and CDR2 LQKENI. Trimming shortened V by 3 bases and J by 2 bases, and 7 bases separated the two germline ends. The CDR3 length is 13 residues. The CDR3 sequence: CASSPQTNTEAFF. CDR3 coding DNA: TGTGCCAGCTCACCGCAGACAAACACTGAAGCTTTCTTT.

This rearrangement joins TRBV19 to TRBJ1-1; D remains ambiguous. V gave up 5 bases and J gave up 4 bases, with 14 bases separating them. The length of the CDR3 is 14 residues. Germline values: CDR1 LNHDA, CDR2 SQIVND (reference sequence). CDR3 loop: CASSDLGGITEAFF. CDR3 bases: TGTGCCAGTAGTGACCTCGGCGGGATCACTGAAGCTTTCTTT.

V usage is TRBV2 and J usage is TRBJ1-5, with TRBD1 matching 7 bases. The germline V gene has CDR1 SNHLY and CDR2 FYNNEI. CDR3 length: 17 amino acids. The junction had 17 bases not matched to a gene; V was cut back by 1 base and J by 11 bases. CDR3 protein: CASSEVGVQGRSSAQHF. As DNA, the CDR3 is TGTGCCAGCAGTGAAGTAGGTGTACAGGGGAGGAGTTCAGCCCAGCATTTT.

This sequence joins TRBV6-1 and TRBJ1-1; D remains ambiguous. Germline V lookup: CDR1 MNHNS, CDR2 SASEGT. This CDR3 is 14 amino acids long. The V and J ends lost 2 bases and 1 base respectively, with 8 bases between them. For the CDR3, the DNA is TGTGCCAGCAGTGAATCAGACTGGAACACTGAAGCTTTCTTT. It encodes CASSESDWNTEAFF.

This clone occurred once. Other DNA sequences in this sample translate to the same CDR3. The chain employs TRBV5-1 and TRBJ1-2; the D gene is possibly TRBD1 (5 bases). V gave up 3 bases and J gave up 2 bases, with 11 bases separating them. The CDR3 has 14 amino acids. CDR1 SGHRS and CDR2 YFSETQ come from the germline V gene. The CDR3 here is CASSSSQGNYGYTF. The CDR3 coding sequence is TGCGCCAGCAGCTCGTCCCAGGGAAACTATGGCTACACCTTC.

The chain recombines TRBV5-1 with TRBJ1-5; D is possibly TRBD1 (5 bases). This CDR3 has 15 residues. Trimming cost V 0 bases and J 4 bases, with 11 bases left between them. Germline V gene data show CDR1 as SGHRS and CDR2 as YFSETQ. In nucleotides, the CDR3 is TGCGCCAGCAGCTTGGATCAGGGTGGTAATCAGCCCCAGCATTTT. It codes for CASSLDQGGNQPQHF.

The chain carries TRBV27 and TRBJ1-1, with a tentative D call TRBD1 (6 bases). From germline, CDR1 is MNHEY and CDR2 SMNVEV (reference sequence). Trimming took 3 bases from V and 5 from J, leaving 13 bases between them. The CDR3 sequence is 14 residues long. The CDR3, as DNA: TGTGCCAGCAGTTTCAGGGGCATGGGGACTGAAGCTTTCTTT. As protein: CASSFRGMGTEAFF.

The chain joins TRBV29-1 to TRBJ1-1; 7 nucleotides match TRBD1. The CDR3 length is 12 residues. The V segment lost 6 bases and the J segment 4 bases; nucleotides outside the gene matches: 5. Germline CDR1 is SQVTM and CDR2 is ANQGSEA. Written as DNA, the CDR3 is TGCAGCGTGCGGAAGGGGGCCACTGAAGCTTTCTTT. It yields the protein CSVRKGATEAFF.

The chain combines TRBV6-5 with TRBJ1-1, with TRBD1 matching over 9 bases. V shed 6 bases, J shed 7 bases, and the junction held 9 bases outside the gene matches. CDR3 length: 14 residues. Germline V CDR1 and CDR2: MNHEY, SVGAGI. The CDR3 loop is CASRGGQGFYEAFF. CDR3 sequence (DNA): TGTGCCAGCAGGGGGGGACAGGGTTTTTATGAAGCTTTCTTT.

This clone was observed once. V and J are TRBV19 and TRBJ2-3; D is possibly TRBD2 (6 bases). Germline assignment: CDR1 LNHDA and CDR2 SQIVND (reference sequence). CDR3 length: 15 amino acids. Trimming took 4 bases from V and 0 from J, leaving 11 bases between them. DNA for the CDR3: TGTGCCAGTAGTAGGGCAGGGACTAGCACAGATACGCAGTATTTT. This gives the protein CASSRAGTSTDTQYF.

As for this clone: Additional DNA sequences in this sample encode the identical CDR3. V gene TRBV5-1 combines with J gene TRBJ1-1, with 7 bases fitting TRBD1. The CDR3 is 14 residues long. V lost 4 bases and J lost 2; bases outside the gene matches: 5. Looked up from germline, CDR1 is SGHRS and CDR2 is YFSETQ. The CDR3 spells CASSPRTGNTEAFF. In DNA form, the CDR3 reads TGCGCCAGCAGCCCCCGGACAGGAAACACTGAAGCTTTCTTT.

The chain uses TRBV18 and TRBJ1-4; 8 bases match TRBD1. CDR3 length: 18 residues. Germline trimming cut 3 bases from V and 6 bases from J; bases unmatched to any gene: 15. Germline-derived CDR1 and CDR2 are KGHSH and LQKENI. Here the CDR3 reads CASSPGTGQPARHEKLFF. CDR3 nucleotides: TGTGCCAGCTCACCGGGGACAGGCCAACCCGCCCGGCATGAAAAACTGTTTTTT.

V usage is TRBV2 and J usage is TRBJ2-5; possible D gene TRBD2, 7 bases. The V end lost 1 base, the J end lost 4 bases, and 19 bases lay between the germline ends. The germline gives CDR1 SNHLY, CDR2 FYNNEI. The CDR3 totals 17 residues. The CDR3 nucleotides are TGTGCCAGCAGTGAAGGGGGGCCGGGGGGCTTGGGAGAGACCCAGTACTTC. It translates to CASSEGGPGGLGETQYF.

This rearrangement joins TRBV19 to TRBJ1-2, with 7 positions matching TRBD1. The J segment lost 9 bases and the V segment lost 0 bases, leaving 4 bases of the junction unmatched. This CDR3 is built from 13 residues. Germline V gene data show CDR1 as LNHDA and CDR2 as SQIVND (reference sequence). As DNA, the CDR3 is TGTGCCAGTAGTATAGATCGGGGACAGAGCTACACCTTC. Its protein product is CASSIDRGQSYTF.

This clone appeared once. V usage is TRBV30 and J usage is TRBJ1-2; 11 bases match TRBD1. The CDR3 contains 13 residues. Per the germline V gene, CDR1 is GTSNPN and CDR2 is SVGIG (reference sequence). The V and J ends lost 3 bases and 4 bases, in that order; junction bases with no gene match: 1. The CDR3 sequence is CAWRGTGGYGYTF. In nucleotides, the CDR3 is TGTGCCTGGAGGGGGACAGGGGGCTATGGCTACACCTTC.

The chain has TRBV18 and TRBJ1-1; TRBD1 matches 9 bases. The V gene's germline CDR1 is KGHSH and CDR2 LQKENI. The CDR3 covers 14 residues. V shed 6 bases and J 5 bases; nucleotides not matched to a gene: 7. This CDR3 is CASSLQGAQTEAFF. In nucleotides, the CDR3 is TGTGCCAGCTCCCTACAGGGGGCCCAAACTGAAGCTTTCTTT. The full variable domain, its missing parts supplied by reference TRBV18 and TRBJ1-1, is NAGVMQNPRHLVRRRGQEARLRCSPMKGHSHVYWYRQLPEEGLKFMVYLQKENIIDESGMPKERFSAEFPKEGPSILRIQQVVRGDSAAYFCASSLQGAQTEAFFGQGTRLTVV.

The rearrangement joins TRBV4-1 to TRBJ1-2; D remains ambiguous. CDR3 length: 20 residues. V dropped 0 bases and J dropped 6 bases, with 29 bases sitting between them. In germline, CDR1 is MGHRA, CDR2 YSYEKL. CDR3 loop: CASSQDWRWVVQKDLNGYTF. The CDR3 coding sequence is TGCGCCAGCAGCCAAGATTGGAGGTGGGTTGTCCAAAAGGACCTTAATGGCTACACCTTC.

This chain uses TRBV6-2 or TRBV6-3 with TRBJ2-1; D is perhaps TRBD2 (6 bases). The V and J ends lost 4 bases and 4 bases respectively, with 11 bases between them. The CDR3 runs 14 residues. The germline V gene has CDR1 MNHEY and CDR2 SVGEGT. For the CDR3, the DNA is TGTGCCAGCAGTTTAGGCGGACTATACAATGAGCAGTTCTTC. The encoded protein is CASSLGGLYNEQFF.

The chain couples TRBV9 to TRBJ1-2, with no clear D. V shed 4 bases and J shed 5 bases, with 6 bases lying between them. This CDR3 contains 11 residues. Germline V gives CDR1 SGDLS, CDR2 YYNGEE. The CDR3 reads CASSRQYGYTF. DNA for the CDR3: TGTGCCAGCAGCCGTCAGTATGGCTACACCTTC.

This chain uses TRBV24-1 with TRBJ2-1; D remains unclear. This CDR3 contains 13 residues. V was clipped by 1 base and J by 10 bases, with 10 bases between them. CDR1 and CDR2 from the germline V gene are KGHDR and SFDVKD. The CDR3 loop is CATSDFRVKEQFF. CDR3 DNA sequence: TGTGCCACCAGTGATTTCCGGGTTAAGGAGCAGTTCTTC.

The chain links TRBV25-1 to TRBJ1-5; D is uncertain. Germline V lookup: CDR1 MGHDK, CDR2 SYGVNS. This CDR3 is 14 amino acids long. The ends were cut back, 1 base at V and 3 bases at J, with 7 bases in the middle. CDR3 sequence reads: CASSELWLNQPQHF. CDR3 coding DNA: TGTGCCAGCAGTGAATTATGGCTCAATCAGCCCCAGCATTTT.

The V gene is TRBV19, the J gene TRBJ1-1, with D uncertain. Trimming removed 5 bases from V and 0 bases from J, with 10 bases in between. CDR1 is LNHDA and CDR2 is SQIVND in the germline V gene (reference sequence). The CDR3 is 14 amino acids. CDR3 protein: CASSLQTLNTEAFF. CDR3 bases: TGTGCCAGTAGTTTACAGACCCTGAACACTGAAGCTTTCTTT.